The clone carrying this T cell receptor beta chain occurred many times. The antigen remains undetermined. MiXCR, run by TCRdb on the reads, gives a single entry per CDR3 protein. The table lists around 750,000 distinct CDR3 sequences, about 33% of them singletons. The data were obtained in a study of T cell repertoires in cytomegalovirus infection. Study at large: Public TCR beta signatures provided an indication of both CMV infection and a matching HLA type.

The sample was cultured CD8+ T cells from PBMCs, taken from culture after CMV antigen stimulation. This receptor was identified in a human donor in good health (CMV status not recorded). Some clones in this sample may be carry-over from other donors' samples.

The CDR3 loop is CASSLGVGSPLHF. In DNA, the CDR3 is TGTGCCAGCAGCCTGGGGGTAGGCTCACCCCTCCACTTT. This chain connects TRBV27 to TRBJ1-6; D may be TRBD1 (5 bases). Germline V lookup: CDR1 MNHEY, CDR2 SMNVEV (reference sequence). Trimming removed 6 bases from V and 10 bases from J, with 13 bases in between. There are 13 residues in the CDR3.